This T cell receptor (beta chain) was sequenced in a study of T cell responses to AZD1222 COVID-19 vaccine. Generated by immunoSEQ multiplex PCR, the TCRdb table keeps only in-frame clones and is missing some. The data contain roughly 93,000 clones, roughly nine tenths of them singletons. Whole-study results and caveats: Increases in Spike-specific TCR breadth and depth were seen after two AZD1222 doses. Across the whole spike, CD4 TCRs peaked at regions 160-218 and 743-854.

This CDR3 region has 16 residues. Trimming removed 5 bases from V and 5 bases from J; junction bases left unmatched: 12. Germline CDR1 and CDR2: SGHVS and FQNEAQ. As regards this clone: Its antigen is undetermined.

This TCR came from an adult who received the AZD1222 COVID-19 vaccine. The rearrangement joins TRBV7-8 to TRBJ1-5; 7 bases agree with TRBD1. The material was peripheral blood, obtained 28 days after the second AZD1222 dose. The CDR3 is CASSQRVGRGYQPQHF. CDR3 nucleotide sequence: TGTGCCAGCAGCCAAAGGGTCGGCAGGGGGTATCAGCCCCAGCATTTT.